This TCR beta chain was sequenced for a study of blood T cell repertoires in COVID-19. Turning to the study itself: PBMCs, B-cell-depleted T cells, or T cells were the source of the cDNA or gDNA that made up the material.

The V end lost 0 bases, the J end lost 4 bases, and 8 bases lay between the germline ends. CDR1 and CDR2 (germline): SGHNT, YYREEE (reference sequence). The CDR3 extends over 13 amino acids. Per the authors' pipeline: Amplification of reference gene primers was used by the study to estimate nucleated cell counts. Some clones are missing from TCRdb's copy, which holds only in-frame ones; the method was immunoSEQ multiplex PCR. For V, J and clone size, that table is used; D and trimming come from the DNA. The data hold over 200,000 clones, with 70% to 80% observed a single time. This TCR was sampled from a woman at least 80 years old with acute or convalescent COVID-19. The specimen was peripheral blood. V gene TRBV5-4 combines with J gene TRBJ2-7; D possibly corresponds to TRBD1 (5 bases). CDR3 amino acids: CASSLGGLYEQYF. CDR3 DNA sequence: TGTGCCAGCAGCTTGGGGGGCCTATACGAGCAGTACTTC. Full variable domain (remainder filled in from reference TRBV5-4 and TRBJ2-7): ETGVTQSPTHLIKTRGQQVTLRCSSQSGHNTVSWYQQALGQGPQFIFQYYREEENGRGNFPPRFSGLQFPNYSSELNVNALELDDSALYLCASSLGGLYEQYFGPGTRLTVT.